This T cell receptor beta chain was sequenced in a study of beta chain features in type 1 diabetes. Study-level background: Taken together, all samples contributed 90 million to 140 million examined sorted cells. Study conclusions and caveats: All four CD4+ subsets of Type 1 diabetes patients contained TCRB CDR3s that were moderately but significantly shorter.

The isolated RNA, all of it, was reverse transcribed, so expressed TCRB transcripts were what got sequenced. Libraries were prepared by immunoSEQ multiplex PCR; TCRdb keeps only in-frame clonotypes and omits some of them. The sample carries about 360,000 clones, roughly 13% recorded once. In germline, CDR1 is MNHEY, CDR2 SVGAGI. Trimming stripped 2 bases from V and 0 bases from J, with 2 bases between. This CDR3 is built from 13 residues. As to this clone: The antigen remains unidentified.

Sorting gave populations that all exceeded 98% purity. This rearrangement joins TRBV6-5 to TRBJ2-1; D not resolved. Sequencing input: naive CD4+ T cells from blood. The TCR sequence derives from a man younger than 30 in good health. CDR3 loop: CASSYRSYNEQFF. The CDR3 DNA is TGTGCCAGCAGTTACCGCTCCTACAATGAGCAGTTCTTC.